This T cell receptor (beta chain) was retrieved from a study of blood T cell repertoires in COVID-19. V shed 6 bases and J shed 0 bases, with 9 bases lying between them. CDR3 length: 13 amino acids. Germline V gene sequence: CDR1 SNHLY, CDR2 FYNNEI. This clone was observed a few times. How the authors handled the data: Nucleated cell counts were estimated from reference gene primer amplification. Produced via immunoSEQ multiplex PCR; TCRdb's table is partial and in-frame only. V, J and clone size were drawn from that table, and D and trimming were deduced from the DNA. The sample holds some 220,000 clones; 70% to 90% are singletons and the top ten take approximately 12%.

The rearrangement links TRBV2 to TRBJ2-7; D call uncertain. This TCR was sampled from a woman between 18 and 30 years old who had recovered from COVID-19. The sample consisted of peripheral blood. The CDR3 DNA reads as TGTGCCAGCAGCCGACAAGCCTCCTACGAGCAGTACTTC. Protein product: CASSRQASYEQYF.